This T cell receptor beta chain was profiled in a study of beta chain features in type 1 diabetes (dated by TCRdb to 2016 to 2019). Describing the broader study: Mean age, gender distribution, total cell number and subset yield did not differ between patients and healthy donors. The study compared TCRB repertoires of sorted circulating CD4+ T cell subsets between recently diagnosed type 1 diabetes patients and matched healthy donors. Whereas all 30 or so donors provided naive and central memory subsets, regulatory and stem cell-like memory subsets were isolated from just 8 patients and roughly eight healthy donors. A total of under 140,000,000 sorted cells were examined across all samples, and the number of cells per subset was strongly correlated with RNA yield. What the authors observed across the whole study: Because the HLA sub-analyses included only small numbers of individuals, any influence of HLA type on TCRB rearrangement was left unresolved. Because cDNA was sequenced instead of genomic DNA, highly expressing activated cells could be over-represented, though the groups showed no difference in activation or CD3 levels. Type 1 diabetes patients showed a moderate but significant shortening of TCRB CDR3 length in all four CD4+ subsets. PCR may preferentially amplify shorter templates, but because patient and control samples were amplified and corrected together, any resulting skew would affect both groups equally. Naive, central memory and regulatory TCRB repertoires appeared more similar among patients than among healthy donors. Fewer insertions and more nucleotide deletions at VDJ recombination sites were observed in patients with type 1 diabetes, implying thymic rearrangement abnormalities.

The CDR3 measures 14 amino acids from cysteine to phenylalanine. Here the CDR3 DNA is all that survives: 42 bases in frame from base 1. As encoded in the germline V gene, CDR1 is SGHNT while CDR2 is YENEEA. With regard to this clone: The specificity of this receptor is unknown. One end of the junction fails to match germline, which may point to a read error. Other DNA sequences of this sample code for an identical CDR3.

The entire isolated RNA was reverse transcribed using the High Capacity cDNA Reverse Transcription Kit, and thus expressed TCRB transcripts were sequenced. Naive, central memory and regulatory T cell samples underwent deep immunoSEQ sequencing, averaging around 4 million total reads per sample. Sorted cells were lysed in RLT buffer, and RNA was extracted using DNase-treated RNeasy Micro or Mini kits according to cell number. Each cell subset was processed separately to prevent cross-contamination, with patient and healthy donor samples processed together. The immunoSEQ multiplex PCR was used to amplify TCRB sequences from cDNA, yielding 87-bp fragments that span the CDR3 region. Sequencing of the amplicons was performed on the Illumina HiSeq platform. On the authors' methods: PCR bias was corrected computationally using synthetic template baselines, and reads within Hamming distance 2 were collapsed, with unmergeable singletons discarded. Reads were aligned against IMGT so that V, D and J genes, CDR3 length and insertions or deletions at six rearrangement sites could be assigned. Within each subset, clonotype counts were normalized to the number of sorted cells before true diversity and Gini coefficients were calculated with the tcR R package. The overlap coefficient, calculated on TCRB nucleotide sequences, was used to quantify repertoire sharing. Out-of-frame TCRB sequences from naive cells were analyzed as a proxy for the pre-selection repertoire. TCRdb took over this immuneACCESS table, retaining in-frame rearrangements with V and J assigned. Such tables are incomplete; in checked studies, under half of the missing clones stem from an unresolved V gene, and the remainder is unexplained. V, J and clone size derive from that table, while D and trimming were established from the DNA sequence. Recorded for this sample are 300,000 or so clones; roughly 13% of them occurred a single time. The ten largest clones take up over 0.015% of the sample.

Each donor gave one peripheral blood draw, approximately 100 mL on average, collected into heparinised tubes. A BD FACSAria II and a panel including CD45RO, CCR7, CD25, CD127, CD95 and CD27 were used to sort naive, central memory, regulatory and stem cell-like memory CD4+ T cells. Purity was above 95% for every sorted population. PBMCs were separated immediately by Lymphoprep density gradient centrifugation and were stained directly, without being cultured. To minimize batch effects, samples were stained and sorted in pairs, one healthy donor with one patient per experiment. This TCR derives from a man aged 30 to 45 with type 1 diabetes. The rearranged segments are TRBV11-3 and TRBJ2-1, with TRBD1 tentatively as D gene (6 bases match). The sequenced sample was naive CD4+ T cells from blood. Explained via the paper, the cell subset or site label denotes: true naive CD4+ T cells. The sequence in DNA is TGTGCCAGCAGCCTAGATGGGACATACAATGAGCAGTTCTTC. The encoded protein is CASSLDGTYNEQFF. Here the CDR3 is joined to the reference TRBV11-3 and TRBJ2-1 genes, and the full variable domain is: EAGVVQSPRYKIIEKKQPVAFWCNPISGHNTLYWYLQNLGQGPELLIRYENEEAVDDSQLPKDRFSAERLKGVDSTLKIQPAELGDSAVYLCASSLDGTYNEQFFGPGTRLTVL.